This record covers a single TCR beta chain. What it recognizes is unknown. This entry belongs to a study of cytomegalovirus exposure and HLA in healthy donors. Trimming cost V 6 bases and J 6 bases; bases outside gene matches: 6. This CDR3 has 13 amino acids. CDR1 is LNHDA and CDR2 is SQIVND in the germline V gene (reference sequence). Findings and limits, study-wide: The study put under 200 TCR beta chains on its list as cytomegalovirus-associated. Sequencing likely produced, as an artifact, a cluster of highly shared sequence variants.

A multiplex PCR was run with 60 Vbeta primers and 13 Jbeta primers. Using immunoSEQ multiplex PCR, the repertoire was profiled, and TCRdb retains in-frame clones only, with some absent. This table has about 60,000 clones, 55% to 75% appearing once. The material sequenced was PBMCs. V usage is TRBV19 and J usage is TRBJ1-2; 8 nucleotides match TRBD1. This receptor was taken from a man aged 35-49 years in good health and CMV-seropositive. The chain's CDR3 is CASSRTGTNGYTF. In DNA form, the CDR3 reads TGTGCCAGTAGCCGGACAGGGACTAATGGCTACACCTTC.